Listed below are T cell receptor beta chains from one sample, sequenced in a study of OX40 agonist ivuxolimab in advanced cancers. Using immunoSEQ multiplex PCR, the repertoire was profiled, and TCRdb retains in-frame clones only, with some absent. The sample gives tens of thousands of clones, about 92% of which show up once; over 11% is in the top ten. The specimen was CD4+ or CD8+ T cells sorted from blood, collected in a trial of the OX40 agonist ivuxolimab. Source of these receptors: an adult with an advanced solid tumor such as melanoma, head and neck, liver or kidney cancer. Each CDR3 is given with its conserved first and last residue. The D gene is left open where the match is weak. The listing skips clone size in some rows; elsewhere it reads once, few, many or a size class.

DNA,CDR3,size,J,V,D
TGTGCCAGCAGCCACGGACACCGAGTCGGGAACACCATATATTTT,CASSHGHRVGNTIYF,.,TRBJ1-3,TRBV5-5,.
TGCGCCAGCAGCCCCACAGTAGCGACTGAAGCTTTCTTT,CASSPTVATEAFF,few,TRBJ1-1,TRBV5-1,.
TGTGCCAGCGGACCAGGGACCACAGATACGCAGTATTTT,CASGPGTTDTQYF,.,TRBJ2-3,TRBV6-5,.
TGTGCCACCTGGAACCCGGGACAGGCCTTACATAATTCACCCCTCCACTTT,CATWNPGQALHNSPLHF,once,TRBJ1-6,TRBV2,TRBD1
TGTGCCACCAGCAGCCTCCCCAAGCGGGAGGACGACGAGCAGTACTTC,CATSSLPKREDDEQYF,.,TRBJ2-7,TRBV15,TRBD2
TGTGCCAGCAGCTCTCCCTCGGCGGGGGCTGGCTACGAGCAGTACTTC,CASSSPSAGAGYEQYF,.,TRBJ2-7,TRBV7-9,.
TGCGCCAGCCGGGGGGGTGCCGACACCGGGGAGCTGTTTTTT,CASRGGADTGELFF,.,TRBJ2-2,TRBV4-1,TRBD2
TGTGCCAGCCTTGGAGGACAGGGTAACACCGGGGAGCTGTTTTTT,CASLGGQGNTGELFF,once,TRBJ2-2,TRBV6-5,TRBD1
TGTGCCAGCAGTAGTCGAGAACAGGGAGGTAATGAAAAACTGTTTTTT,CASSSREQGGNEKLFF,.,TRBJ1-4,TRBV27,.
TGTGCCAGTAGGGGCAGGGGTTACAATGAGCAGTTCTTC,CASRGRGYNEQFF,.,TRBJ2-1,TRBV19,.
TGTGCCAGCAGCCAATGGGACGTGAGACAGCCCCAGCATTTT,CASSQWDVRQPQHF,.,TRBJ1-5,TRBV16,.
TGCGCCAGCAGCTCAGGGGGGGGCCCTGAAGCTTTCTTT,CASSSGGGPEAFF,few,TRBJ1-1,TRBV4-1,TRBD1
TGCGCCAGCAGCCAACTGGGACAGGCGACATATAATTCACCCCTCCACTTT,CASSQLGQATYNSPLHF,.,TRBJ1-6,TRBV4-3,TRBD1
TGTGCCACCAGCAGAGATAGGGACCCCGGGAACACCATATATTTT,CATSRDRDPGNTIYF,.,TRBJ1-3,TRBV15,.
TGTGCCAGCAGCTTAAGGGAGACGGTTCTGGAGACCCAGTACTTC,CASSLRETVLETQYF,once,TRBJ2-5,TRBV13,.
TGTGCCAGCAGCCTTTTGGAGCAGTACTTC,CASSLLEQYF,.,TRBJ2-7,TRBV5-8,.
TGTGCCATCAGTGAGTCGACAGGGGCTGAAAAACTGTTTTTT,CAISESTGAEKLFF,.,TRBJ1-4,TRBV10-3,TRBD1
TGTGCCAGCAGCTTAGTCGTACTTGAAGCTTTCTTT,CASSLVVLEAFF,.,TRBJ1-1,TRBV7-9,.
TGTGCCATCAGTGAGGCTGCCGAGCAGTACTTC,CAISEAAEQYF,.,TRBJ2-7,TRBV10-3,.
TGTGCCAGCAGCTTAACGGGGGGGGCGTCCTACGAGCAGTACTTC,CASSLTGGASYEQYF,.,TRBJ2-7,TRBV7-2,TRBD2
TGCGCCAGCAGCCAAGATGCGGGAAATGGCTACACCTTC,CASSQDAGNGYTF,.,TRBJ1-2,TRBV4-1,.
TGTGCCAGCAGCGGCCCGTTGACTACTAACTATGGCTACACCTTC,CASSGPLTTNYGYTF,.,TRBJ1-2,TRBV2,.
TGCGCCAGCAGCCACATTTCCGGACAGGACGATAACTATGGCTACACCTTC,CASSHISGQDDNYGYTF,.,TRBJ1-2,TRBV4-1,TRBD1
TGTGCCAGCAGCTTAGCCCGGGGACTAGACCTCTACAATGAGCAGTTCTTC,CASSLARGLDLYNEQFF,.,TRBJ2-1,TRBV11-1,TRBD2
TGTGCCAGCAGCTATCGGACAGGGGGCAGGGGCCACGAGCAGTACTTC,CASSYRTGGRGHEQYF,once,TRBJ2-7,TRBV7-2,TRBD1
TGTGCCAGCAGTGAAGCAAAAGACAGGGCGGATAACACCGGGGAGCTGTTTTTT,CASSEAKDRADNTGELFF,.,TRBJ2-2,TRBV2,TRBD1
TGTGCCAGCAGCCAAACTAGCGCCGACTCCTACGAGCAGTACTTC,CASSQTSADSYEQYF,.,TRBJ2-7,TRBV7-6,TRBD2
TGTGCCACCAGCACTGCTAGCGCCGAGCAGTACTTC,CATSTASAEQYF,.,TRBJ2-7,TRBV15,.
TGTGCCAGTAGCTTTACAGGGGATCCCTCCTACGAGCAGTACTTC,CASSFTGDPSYEQYF,few,TRBJ2-7,TRBV19,TRBD1